Shown below are 5 T cell receptor beta chains from a single sample sequenced in a study of T cell repertoires in ileal Crohn's disease. This table comes from immunoSEQ multiplex PCR, and its TCRdb copy is limited to in-frame clones, with some not included. The sample shows around 7,500 clones, less than 80% of them seen only once. Indicated time point: proximal margin of the surgical specimen (macroscopically non-inflamed). Sequencing was carried out using ileal tissue. These receptor sequences come from an adult with Crohn's disease.

Within the sample, this clone is large. The CDR3 region has the DNA TGTGCCAGCAGTTTTAGGGTGGGGGGCATCACTGAAGCTTTCTTT. Amino acid sequence: CASSFRVGGITEAFF. V usage is TRBV28 and J usage is TRBJ1-1; TRBD1 is a possible D gene (6 bases). The CDR3 has 15 residues. V dropped 3 bases and J dropped 4 bases, with 15 bases sitting between them. Per the germline V gene, CDR1 is MDHEN and CDR2 is SYDVKM. The full variable domain, in which reference TRBV28 and TRBJ1-1 provide the parts outside the CDR3, is DVKVTQSSRYLVKRTGEKVFLECVQDMDHENMFWYRQDPGLGLRLIYFSYDVKMKEKGDIPEGYSVSREKKERFSLILESASTNQTSMYLCASSFRVGGITEAFFGQGTRLTVV.

The chain carries TRBV6-6 and TRBJ2-1; 13 bases match TRBD2. V was clipped by 7 bases and J by 8 bases; unmatched bases: 5. There are 14 residues in the CDR3. Germline-derived CDR1 and CDR2 are MNHNY and SVGAGI (reference sequence). In nucleotides, the CDR3 is TGTGCCAGCACCACTAGCGGGGGGGCGTATGAGCAGTTCTTC. This translates into CASTTSGGAYEQFF.

The V and J genes are TRBV6-6 and TRBJ1-2; unclear D gene. V was clipped by 0 bases and J by 2 bases, with 7 bases between them. The CDR3 has 14 amino acids. The germline gives CDR1 MNHNY, CDR2 SVGAGI (reference sequence). CDR3 bases: TGTGCCAGCAGTTACTCGAAAGGGAACTATGGCTACACCTTC. This encodes CASSYSKGNYGYTF.

The genes are TRBV19 and TRBJ2-3; 8 nucleotides align to TRBD2. CDR1 and CDR2 from the germline V gene are LNHDA and SQIVND (reference sequence). This CDR3 is built from 14 residues. The V gene end was trimmed by 8 bases and the J gene end by 2 bases; junction bases not matched to a gene: 6. CDR3 amino acids: CASSGRGYTDTQYF. The CDR3 bases are TGTGCCAGTTCCGGGAGGGGCTACACAGATACGCAGTATTTT.

The rearrangement joins TRBV20-1 to TRBJ2-5; D remains unclear. Trimming cost V 3 bases and J 10 bases, with 9 bases left between them. Per germline, CDR1 DFQATT and CDR2 SNEGSKA (reference sequence). The CDR3 runs 10 residues. The CDR3 nucleotides read TGCAGTGCTAGTTTCGAAAGCCAGTACTTC. As protein: CSASFESQYF.